This passage covers 14 T cell receptor beta chains from one sample sequenced in a study of OX40 agonist ivuxolimab in advanced cancers. Only in-frame clones appear in the TCRdb table, and some are missing; sequencing was by immunoSEQ multiplex PCR. This table holds about 96,000 clones, 90% found once. The source material was CD4+ or CD8+ T cells sorted from blood, sampled in a trial of the OX40 agonist ivuxolimab. The receptors here all came from an adult with an advanced solid tumor such as melanoma, head and neck, liver or kidney cancer.

The V gene is TRBV19, the J gene TRBJ1-5, with 7 nucleotides matching TRBD1. Losses at the gene ends were 3 bases for V and 4 bases for J; bases not matched to a gene: 9. CDR3 length: 16 amino acids. CDR1 and CDR2 from the germline V gene are LNHDA and SQIVND (reference sequence). The DNA of the CDR3 is TGTGCCAGTAGTATTAGTGGGACAGCTATGAATCAGCCCCAGCATTTT. Its translation is CASSISGTAMNQPQHF. The complete variable domain, with remaining parts taken from reference TRBV19 and TRBJ1-5, reads DGGITQSPKYLFRKEGQNVTLSCEQNLNHDAMYWYRQDPGQGLRLIYYSQIVNDFQKGDIAEGYSVSREKKESFPLTVTSAQKNPTAFYLCASSISGTAMNQPQHFGDGTRLSIL.

The chain carries TRBV10-3 and TRBJ1-1; D might be TRBD1 (5 bases). The V end lost 5 bases, the J end lost 7 bases, and 11 bases lay between the germline ends. The CDR3 spans 12 residues. The V gene's germline CDR1 is ENHRY and CDR2 SYGVKD. CDR3 nucleotide sequence: TGTGCCATCAGTCCGGGGGGGGTTGAAGCTTTCTTT. This encodes CAISPGGVEAFF.

This chain uses TRBV13 with TRBJ2-1, with TRBD2 matching over 12 bases. J was trimmed by 5 bases and V by 0 bases; bases with no gene match: 2. Per the germline V gene, CDR1 is PRHDT and CDR2 is FYEKMQ (reference sequence). This CDR3 is 16 amino acids long. The CDR3 loop is CASSLGGLAGNNEQFF. CDR3 nucleotides: TGTGCCAGCAGCTTAGGTGGACTAGCGGGAAACAATGAGCAGTTCTTC.

The V call is TRBV15, the J call TRBJ2-5; D is possibly TRBD1 (5 bases). Trimming shortened V by 0 bases and J by 7 bases, and 21 bases separated the two germline ends. The CDR3 length is 17 residues. The germline V gene has CDR1 LNHNV and CDR2 YYDKDF (reference sequence). Written as DNA, the CDR3 is TGTGCCACCAGCAGAGATCTACCTGGGCAGGGCCCCGTGACCCAGTACTTC. This sequence encodes CATSRDLPGQGPVTQYF. Variable domain in full (rest from reference TRBV15 and TRBJ2-5): DAMVIQNPRYQVTQFGKPVTLSCSQTLNHNVMYWYQQKSSQAPKLLFHYYDKDFNNEADTPDNFQSRRPNTSFCFLDIRSPGLGDTAMYLCATSRDLPGQGPVTQYFGPGTRLLVL.

The chain recombines TRBV6-5 with TRBJ2-7; 7 bases fit TRBD2. This CDR3 is built from 14 residues. Trimming removed 2 bases from V and 7 bases from J; junction bases left unmatched: 8. Germline V lookup: CDR1 MNHEY, CDR2 SVGAGI. The CDR3 region has the DNA TGTGCCAGCAGTTACCATGCGGGAGAGGTAGAGCAGTACTTC. This gives the protein CASSYHAGEVEQYF.

This clone has more than one count but fewer than ten. The chain has TRBV6-1 and TRBJ1-2, with 8 bases fitting TRBD1. The CDR3 length is 17 residues. After removal of 5 bases from V and 1 base from J, the junction contained 12 bases not matched to a gene. The germline V gene has CDR1 MNHNS and CDR2 SASEGT. The CDR3 sequence: CASSKGERQGNNYGYTF. For the CDR3, the DNA is TGTGCCAGCAGTAAAGGGGAAAGACAGGGGAATAACTATGGCTACACCTTC.

The gene calls are TRBV4-1 and TRBJ2-7, with D maybe TRBD1 (6 bases). The CDR3 is made up of 15 amino acids. Germline loops: CDR1 MGHRA, CDR2 YSYEKL. V was clipped by 7 bases and J by 0 bases, with 16 bases between them. Here the CDR3 reads CASNRDDFSSYEQYF. Here the CDR3 DNA reads TGCGCCAGCAACAGGGACGACTTTAGCTCCTACGAGCAGTACTTC.

This clone was picked up one time. V gene TRBV9 combines with J gene TRBJ2-2, with D perhaps matching TRBD2 (5 bases). The CDR3 is 15 amino acids. Between the trimmed V and J ends, which lost 4 bases and 5 bases, there was a span of 15 bases. CDR1 is SGDLS, CDR2 YYNGEE, per germline. The CDR3 DNA reads as TGTGCCAGCAGCCCCGTCCTCGGGGAAACCGGGGAGCTGTTTTTT. Its translation is CASSPVLGETGELFF.

V usage is TRBV19 and J usage is TRBJ1-4, with 10 nucleotides matching TRBD1. J lost 6 bases, V lost 0 bases, and 4 bases had no gene match. In germline, CDR1 is LNHDA, CDR2 SQIVND (reference sequence). The CDR3 runs 16 residues. CDR3 residues: CASSIDDGTGDEKLFF. DNA for the CDR3: TGTGCCAGTAGTATAGACGACGGGACAGGGGATGAAAAACTGTTTTTT.

The V call is TRBV5-1, the J call TRBJ1-1, with a weak D call TRBD1 (5 bases). The germline gives CDR1 SGHRS, CDR2 YFSETQ. Between the trimmed V and J ends, which lost 4 bases and 5 bases, there was a span of 18 bases. The CDR3 is 15 amino acids. This CDR3 is CASSLGPRTTTEAFF. The CDR3 DNA reads as TGCGCCAGCAGCCTGGGGCCGCGGACAACTACTGAAGCTTTCTTT.

The rearrangement links TRBV30 to TRBJ2-7, with 13 bases fitting TRBD2. This CDR3 has 15 residues. V was clipped by 3 bases and J by 3 bases; unmatched bases: 5. CDR1 GTSNPN and CDR2 SVGIG come from the germline V gene (reference sequence). CDR3 coding DNA: TGTGCCTGGAGGAGGGGACTAGCGGGAATCTACGAGCAGTACTTC. Amino acid sequence: CAWRRGLAGIYEQYF.

This chain joins TRBV7-2 and TRBJ2-6; D not resolved. Germline V lookup: CDR1 SGHTA, CDR2 FQGNSA. The CDR3 has 13 amino acids. Trimming shortened V by 5 bases and J by 4 bases, and 6 bases separated the two germline ends. The CDR3 sequence: CASSPPGANVLTF. In nucleotides, the CDR3 is TGTGCCAGCAGCCCTCCAGGGGCCAACGTCCTGACTTTC.

The CDR3 spells CASMDRRGPTNEKLFF. The CDR3 DNA reads TGTGCCAGTATGGACAGGAGAGGACCAACTAATGAAAAACTGTTTTTT. The V and J genes are TRBV19 and TRBJ1-4; TRBD1 agrees at 7 bases. The V segment lost 7 bases and the J segment 0 bases; nucleotides outside the gene matches: 8. CDR3 length equals 16 residues. Germline CDR1 and CDR2: LNHDA and SQIVND (reference sequence).

The chain combines TRBV7-6 with TRBJ1-3, with D perhaps TRBD1 (5 bases). CDR1 SGHVS and CDR2 FNYEAQ come from the germline V gene. The CDR3 sequence is 15 residues long. V was pared by 4 bases and J by 4 bases, with 14 bases between. The CDR3 DNA reads TGTGCCAGCAGCTCGGGACTCGAGGCAGGAAACACCATATATTTT. Translating it yields CASSSGLEAGNTIYF. Together with reference TRBV7-6 and TRBJ1-3, the CDR3 gives the full variable domain: GAGVSQSPRYKVTKRGQDVALRCDPISGHVSLYWYRQALGQGPEFLTYFNYEAQQDKSGLPNDRFSAERPEGSISTLTIQRTEQRDSAMYRCASSSGLEAGNTIYFGEGSWLTVV.